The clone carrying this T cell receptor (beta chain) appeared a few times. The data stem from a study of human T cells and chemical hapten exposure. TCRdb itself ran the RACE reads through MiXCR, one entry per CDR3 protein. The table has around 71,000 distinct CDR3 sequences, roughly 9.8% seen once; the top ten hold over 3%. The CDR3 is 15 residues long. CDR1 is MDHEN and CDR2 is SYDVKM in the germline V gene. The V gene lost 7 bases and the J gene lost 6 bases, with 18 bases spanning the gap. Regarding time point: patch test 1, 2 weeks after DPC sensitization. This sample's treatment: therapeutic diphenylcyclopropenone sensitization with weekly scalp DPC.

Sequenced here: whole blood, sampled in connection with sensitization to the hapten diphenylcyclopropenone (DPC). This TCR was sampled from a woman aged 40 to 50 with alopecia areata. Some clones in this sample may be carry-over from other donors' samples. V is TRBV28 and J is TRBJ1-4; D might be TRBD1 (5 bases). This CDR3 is CASNPSWGVYEKLFF. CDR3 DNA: TGTGCCAGCAACCCGTCCTGGGGGGTATATGAAAAACTGTTTTTT.